The clone carrying this T cell receptor beta chain was counted a single time. The data stem from a study of blood T cell repertoires in COVID-19. Original processing methods: From reference gene primer amplification, estimates of nucleated cell counts were derived. Sequenced by immunoSEQ multiplex PCR; TCRdb stores in-frame clones only, minus some. The V and J calls and the clone size are those of that table, but D and trimming were determined from the DNA. Of roughly 67,000 clones in the sample, roughly 80% are singletons; the top ten hold around 23%. Germline CDR1 SGHNT, CDR2 YYREEE (reference sequence). The length of the CDR3 is 14 residues. Between the trimmed V and J ends, which lost 4 bases and 0 bases, there was a span of 10 bases.

Sample: peripheral blood. This chain uses TRBV5-4 with TRBJ1-2, with D perhaps matching TRBD1 (5 bases). The source of this sequence is a human donor in a cohort sampled during active COVID-19. Written as DNA, the CDR3 is TGTGCCAGCAGCCTGAGACAGTCTAACTATGGCTACACCTTC. It specifies CASSLRQSNYGYTF.